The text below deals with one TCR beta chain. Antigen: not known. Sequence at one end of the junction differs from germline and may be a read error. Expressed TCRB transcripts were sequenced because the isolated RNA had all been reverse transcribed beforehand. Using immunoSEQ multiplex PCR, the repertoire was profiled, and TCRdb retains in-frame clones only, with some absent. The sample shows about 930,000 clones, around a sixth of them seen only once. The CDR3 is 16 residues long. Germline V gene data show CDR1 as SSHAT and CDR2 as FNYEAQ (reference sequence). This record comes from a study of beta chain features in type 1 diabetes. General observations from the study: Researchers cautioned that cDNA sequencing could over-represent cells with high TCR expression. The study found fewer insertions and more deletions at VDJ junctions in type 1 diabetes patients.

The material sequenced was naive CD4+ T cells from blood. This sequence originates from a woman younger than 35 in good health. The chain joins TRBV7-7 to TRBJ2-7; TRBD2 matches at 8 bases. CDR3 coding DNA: TGTGCTAGCAGCTTAACGATTACGGGAGGGCCCTACGAGCAGTACTTC. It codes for CASSLTITGGPYEQYF.